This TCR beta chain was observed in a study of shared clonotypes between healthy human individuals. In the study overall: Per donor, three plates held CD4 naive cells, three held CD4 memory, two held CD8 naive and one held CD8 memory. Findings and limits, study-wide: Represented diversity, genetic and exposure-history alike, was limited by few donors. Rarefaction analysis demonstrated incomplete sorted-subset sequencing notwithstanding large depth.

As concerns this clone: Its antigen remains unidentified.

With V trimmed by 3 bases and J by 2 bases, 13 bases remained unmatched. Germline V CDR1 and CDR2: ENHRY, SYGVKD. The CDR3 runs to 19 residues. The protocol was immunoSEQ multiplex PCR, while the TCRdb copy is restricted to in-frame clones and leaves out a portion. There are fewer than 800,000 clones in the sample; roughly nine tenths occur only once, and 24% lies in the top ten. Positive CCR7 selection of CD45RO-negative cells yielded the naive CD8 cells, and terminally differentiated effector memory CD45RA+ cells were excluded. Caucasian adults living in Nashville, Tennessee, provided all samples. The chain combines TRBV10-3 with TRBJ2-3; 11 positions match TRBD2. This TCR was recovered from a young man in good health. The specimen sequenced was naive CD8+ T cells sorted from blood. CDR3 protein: CAISDGSGRASRPTDTQYF. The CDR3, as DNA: TGTGCCATCAGTGATGGTAGCGGGAGGGCCAGTCGCCCCACAGATACGCAGTATTTT.